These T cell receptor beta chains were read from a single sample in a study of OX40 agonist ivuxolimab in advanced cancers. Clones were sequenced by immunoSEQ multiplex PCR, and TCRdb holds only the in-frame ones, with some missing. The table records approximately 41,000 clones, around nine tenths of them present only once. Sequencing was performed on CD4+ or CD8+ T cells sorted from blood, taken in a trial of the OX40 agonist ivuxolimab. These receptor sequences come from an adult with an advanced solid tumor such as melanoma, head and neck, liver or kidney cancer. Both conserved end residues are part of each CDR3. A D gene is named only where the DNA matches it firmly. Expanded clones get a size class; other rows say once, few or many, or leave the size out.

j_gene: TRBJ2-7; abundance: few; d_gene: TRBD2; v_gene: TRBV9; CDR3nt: TGTGCCAGCAGCGTAGGGGAGGGAGCCTACGAGCAGTACTTC; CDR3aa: CASSVGEGAYEQYF
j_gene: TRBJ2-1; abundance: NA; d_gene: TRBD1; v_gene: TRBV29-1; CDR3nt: TGCAGCGCCCGTCCTAGACCGGGACAGGAAGGGTATGGGCAGTTCTTC; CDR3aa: CSARPRPGQEGYGQFF
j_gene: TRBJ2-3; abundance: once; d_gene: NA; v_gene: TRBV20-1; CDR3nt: TGCAGTGCTAGAGCTGGGATAGGGGCGTATTTT; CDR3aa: CSARAGIGAYF
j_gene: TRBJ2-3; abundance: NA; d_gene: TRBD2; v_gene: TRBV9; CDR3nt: TGTGCCAGCAGCGTAGGACGGGGGGGCCGAGTGGGCTTTGGCACAGATACGCAGTATTTT; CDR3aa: CASSVGRGGRVGFGTDTQYF
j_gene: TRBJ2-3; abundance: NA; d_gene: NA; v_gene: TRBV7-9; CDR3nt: TGTGCCAGCAGTCCGGGACCCACTGGGACAGATACGCAGTATTTT; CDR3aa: CASSPGPTGTDTQYF
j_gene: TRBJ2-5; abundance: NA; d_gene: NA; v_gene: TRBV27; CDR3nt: TGTGCCAGCAGTTTCCTCGGAAGGACCGGTGAGGAGACCCAGTACTTC; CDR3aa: CASSFLGRTGEETQYF
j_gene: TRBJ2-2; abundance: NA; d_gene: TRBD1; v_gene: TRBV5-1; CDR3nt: TGCGCCAGCAGCACCGACAGGGAATCCGGGGAGCTGTTTTTT; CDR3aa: CASSTDRESGELFF
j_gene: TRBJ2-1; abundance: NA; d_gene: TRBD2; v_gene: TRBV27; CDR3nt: TGTGCCAGCAGCGGGACTAGCGGGAGTTATGAGCAGTTCTTC; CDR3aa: CASSGTSGSYEQFF
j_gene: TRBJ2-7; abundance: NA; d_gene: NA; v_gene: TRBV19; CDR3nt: TGTGCCAGTAGTATTTCGGGCTACGAGCAGTACTTC; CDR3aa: CASSISGYEQYF
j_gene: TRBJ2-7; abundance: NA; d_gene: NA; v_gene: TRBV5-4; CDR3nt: TGTGCCAGCAGCTTTAGTCACTCCTACGAGCAGTACTTC; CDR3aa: CASSFSHSYEQYF
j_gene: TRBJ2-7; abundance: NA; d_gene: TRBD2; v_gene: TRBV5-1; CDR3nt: TGCGCCAGCAGCTTGGAGGGACTAGCGGTCTACGAGCAGTACTTC; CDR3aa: CASSLEGLAVYEQYF
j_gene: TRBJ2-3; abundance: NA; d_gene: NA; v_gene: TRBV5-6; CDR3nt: TGTGCCAGCAGCGATTTGACGAGAGGACAGACAGATACGCAGTATTTT; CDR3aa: CASSDLTRGQTDTQYF
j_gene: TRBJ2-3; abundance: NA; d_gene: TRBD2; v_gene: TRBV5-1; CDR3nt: TGCGCCAGCAGCGATAGGCCCCTAGCGGGAGGAGGGACAGATACGCAGTATTTT; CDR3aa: CASSDRPLAGGGTDTQYF
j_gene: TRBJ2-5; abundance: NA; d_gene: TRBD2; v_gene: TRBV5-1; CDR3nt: TGCGCCAGCAGCGCCGGGACTAGGAACAATGGGGCAGAAGAGACCCAGTACTTC; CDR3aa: CASSAGTRNNGAEETQYF
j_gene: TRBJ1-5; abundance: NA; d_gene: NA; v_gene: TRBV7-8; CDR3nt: TGTGCCAGCAGCGACAGCCCCCTCAAGCCCCAGCATTTT; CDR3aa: CASSDSPLKPQHF
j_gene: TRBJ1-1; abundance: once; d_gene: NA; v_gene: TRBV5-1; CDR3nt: TGCGCCAGCAGCTCGGAAGGGATCAACACTGAAGCTTTCTTT; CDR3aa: CASSSEGINTEAFF
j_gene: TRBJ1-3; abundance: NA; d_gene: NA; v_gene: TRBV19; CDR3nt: TGTGCCAGTAGTATATCCGCAGGCTCTGGAAACACCATATATTTT; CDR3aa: CASSISAGSGNTIYF
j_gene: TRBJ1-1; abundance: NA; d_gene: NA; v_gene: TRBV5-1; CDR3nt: TGCGCCAGCAGCTTTGGGGCAGGGAACACTGAAGCTTTCTTT; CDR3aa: CASSFGAGNTEAFF
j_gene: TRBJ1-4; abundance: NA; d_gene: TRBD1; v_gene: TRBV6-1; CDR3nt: TGTGCCAGCAGTGACCCGGGACAGGGGGCAGGTGGAAAACTGTTTTTT; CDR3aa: CASSDPGQGAGGKLFF
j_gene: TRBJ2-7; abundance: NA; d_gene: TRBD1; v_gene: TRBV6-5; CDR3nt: TGTGCCACCCGGCCCGGACAGGCCTCCTACGAGCAGTACTTC; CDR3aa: CATRPGQASYEQYF
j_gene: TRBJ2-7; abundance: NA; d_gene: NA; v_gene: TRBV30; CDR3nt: TGTGCCTGGAGTTCGGATCGAGGATTCTACGAGCAGTACTTC; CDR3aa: CAWSSDRGFYEQYF
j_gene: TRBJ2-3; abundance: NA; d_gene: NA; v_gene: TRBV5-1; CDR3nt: TGCGCCAGCAGCTTGGGGCGGTACACAGATACGCAGTATTTT; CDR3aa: CASSLGRYTDTQYF
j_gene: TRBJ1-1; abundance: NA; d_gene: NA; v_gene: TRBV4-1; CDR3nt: TGCGCCAGCAGCCAACCGCCTGGGGGTGAAGCTTTCTTT; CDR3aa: CASSQPPGGEAFF
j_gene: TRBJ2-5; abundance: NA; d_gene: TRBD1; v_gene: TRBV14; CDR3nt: TGTGCCAGCAGCCAAGTAAACAGGGGAACCGCGACCCAGTACTTC; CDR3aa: CASSQVNRGTATQYF
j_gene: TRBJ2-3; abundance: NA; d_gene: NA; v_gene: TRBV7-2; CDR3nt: TGTGCCAGCAGCTCCTCGAGGGCCACGGGAGATACGCAGTATTTT; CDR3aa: CASSSSRATGDTQYF
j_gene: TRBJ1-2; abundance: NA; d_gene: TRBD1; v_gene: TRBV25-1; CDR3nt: TGTGCCAGCAGTGAGACACCTGGCACAGGGGGCTATGGCTACACCTTC; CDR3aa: CASSETPGTGGYGYTF
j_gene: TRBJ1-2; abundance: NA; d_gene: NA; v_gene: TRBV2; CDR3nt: TGTGCCAGCCTCCGGGGTGCAGCCGGCTATGGCTACACCTTC; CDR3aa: CASLRGAAGYGYTF
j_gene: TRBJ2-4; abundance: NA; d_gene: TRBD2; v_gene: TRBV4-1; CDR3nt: TGCGCCAGCAGCCCGGGACTAGCGGGAGGTGCACTAGCCAAAAACATTCAGTACTTC; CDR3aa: CASSPGLAGGALAKNIQYF
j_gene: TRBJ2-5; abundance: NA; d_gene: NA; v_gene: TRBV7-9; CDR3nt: TGTGCCAGTTCTCGGTGGGGGGAGACCCAGTACTTC; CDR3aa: CASSRWGETQYF
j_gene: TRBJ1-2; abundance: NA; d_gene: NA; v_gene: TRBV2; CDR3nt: TGTGCCAGCAGTTTCAGCAGTCATGGCTACACCTTC; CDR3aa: CASSFSSHGYTF
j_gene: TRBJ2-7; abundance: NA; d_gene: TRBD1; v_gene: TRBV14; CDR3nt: TGTGCCAGCAGCCAAACCCAACAGGGGTTTCCCTACGAGCAGTACTTC; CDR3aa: CASSQTQQGFPYEQYF
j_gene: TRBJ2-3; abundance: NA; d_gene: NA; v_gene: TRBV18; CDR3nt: TGTGCCAGCTCACCGACTGCGGATACGCAGTATTTT; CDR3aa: CASSPTADTQYF
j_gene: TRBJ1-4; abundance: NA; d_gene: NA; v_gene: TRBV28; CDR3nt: TGTGCCAGCTTTAATGAAAAACTGTTTTTT; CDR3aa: CASFNEKLFF
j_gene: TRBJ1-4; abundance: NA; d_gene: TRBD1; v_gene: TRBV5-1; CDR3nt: TGCGCCAGCCAGGGACAGCTTAATGAAAAACTGTTTTTT; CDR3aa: CASQGQLNEKLFF
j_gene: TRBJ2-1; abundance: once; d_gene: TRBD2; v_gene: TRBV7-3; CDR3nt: TGTGCCAGCAGCTTCGCTAGCGGGGGCACTGAGCAGTTCTTC; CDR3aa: CASSFASGGTEQFF
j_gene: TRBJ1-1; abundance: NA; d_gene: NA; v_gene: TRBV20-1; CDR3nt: TGCAGTAGGCGGGGAGGCACTGAAGCTTTCTTT; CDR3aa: CSRRGGTEAFF
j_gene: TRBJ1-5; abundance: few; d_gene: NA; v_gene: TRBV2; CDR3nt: TGTGCCAGCAGTGGTGGGAATAGCAATCAGCCCCAGCATTTT; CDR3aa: CASSGGNSNQPQHF
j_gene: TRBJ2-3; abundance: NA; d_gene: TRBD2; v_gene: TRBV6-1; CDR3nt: TGTGCCAGCAGTGAAACAGCGGGAGGGGGAGATACGCAGTATTTT; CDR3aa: CASSETAGGGDTQYF
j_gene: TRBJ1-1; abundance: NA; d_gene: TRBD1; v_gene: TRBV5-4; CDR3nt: TGTGCCAGCAGCTGGGGGACAGGGGTGAACACTGAAGCTTTCTTT; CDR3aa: CASSWGTGVNTEAFF
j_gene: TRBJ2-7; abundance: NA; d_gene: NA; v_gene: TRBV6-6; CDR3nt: TGTGCCAGCGGGTACAGGTACGAGCAGTACTTC; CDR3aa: CASGYRYEQYF
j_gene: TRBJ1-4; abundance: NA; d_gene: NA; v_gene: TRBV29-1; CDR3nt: TGCAGCGTTGAACAACAGGGCCCCCGAAAACTGTTTTTT; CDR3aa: CSVEQQGPRKLFF
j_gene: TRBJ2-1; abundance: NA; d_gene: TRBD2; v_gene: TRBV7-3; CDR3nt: TGTGCCAGCAGCCGGGACTACAACAATGAGCAGTTCTTC; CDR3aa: CASSRDYNNEQFF
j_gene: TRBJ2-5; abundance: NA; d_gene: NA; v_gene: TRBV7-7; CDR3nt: TGTGCTAGCAGCTATGCGCGGGCGGTTTCAGAGACCCAGTACTTC; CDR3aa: CASSYARAVSETQYF
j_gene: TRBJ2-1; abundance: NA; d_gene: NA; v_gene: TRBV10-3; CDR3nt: TGTGCCATCAGTGAAAGGCTAGCGTTGAATGAGCAGTTCTTC; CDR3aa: CAISERLALNEQFF
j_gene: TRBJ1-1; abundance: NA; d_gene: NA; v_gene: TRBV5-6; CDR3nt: TGTGCCAGCAACCATAGGGGCAGGAGGAACACTGAAGCTTTCTTT; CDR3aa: CASNHRGRRNTEAFF
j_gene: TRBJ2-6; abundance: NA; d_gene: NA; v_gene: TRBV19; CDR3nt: TGTGCCAGTAGTACCCGGGGGGCGGCCGGGGCCAACGTCCTGACTTTC; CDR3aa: CASSTRGAAGANVLTF
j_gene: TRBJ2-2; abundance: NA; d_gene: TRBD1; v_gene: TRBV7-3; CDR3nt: TGTGCCAGCAGCTTAGGTTTCAGGGGGCCGGGGGAGCTGTTTTTT; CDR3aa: CASSLGFRGPGELFF
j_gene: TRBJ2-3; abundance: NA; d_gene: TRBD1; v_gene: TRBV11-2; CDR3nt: TGTGCCAGCAGCCTGACAGGGTATTCGCAGTATTTT; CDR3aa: CASSLTGYSQYF
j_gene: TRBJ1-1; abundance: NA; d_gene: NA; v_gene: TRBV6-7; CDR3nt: TGTGCCAGCAGTTACTATGGGCCGGACACTGAAGCTTTCTTT; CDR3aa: CASSYYGPDTEAFF
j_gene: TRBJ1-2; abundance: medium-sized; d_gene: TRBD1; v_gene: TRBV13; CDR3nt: TGTGCCAGCACGGGACAGGGGGCGCAAGCCTATGGCTACACCTTC; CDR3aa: CASTGQGAQAYGYTF
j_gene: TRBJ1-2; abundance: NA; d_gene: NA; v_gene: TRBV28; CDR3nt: TGTGCCAGCAGCCCGGCCGGGTTTGACTATGGCTACACCTTC; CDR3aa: CASSPAGFDYGYTF
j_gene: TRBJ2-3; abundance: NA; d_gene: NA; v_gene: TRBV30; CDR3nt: TGTGCCTGGAGTGTACGGACGACCTACACAGATACGCAGTATTTT; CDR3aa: CAWSVRTTYTDTQYF
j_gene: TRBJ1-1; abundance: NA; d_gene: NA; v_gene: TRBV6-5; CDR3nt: TGTGCCAGCAGGAGGACAGTGAACACTGAAGCTTTCTTT; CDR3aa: CASRRTVNTEAFF
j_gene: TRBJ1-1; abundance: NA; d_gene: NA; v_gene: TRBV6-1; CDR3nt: TGTGCCAGCAGTGAACAGCAAACCTACACTGAAGCTTTCTTT; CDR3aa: CASSEQQTYTEAFF
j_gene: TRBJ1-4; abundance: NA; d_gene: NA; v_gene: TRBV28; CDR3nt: TGTGCCAGCAGTGGGTGGGGGGAAACGGGAGAAAAACTGTTTTTT; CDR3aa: CASSGWGETGEKLFF
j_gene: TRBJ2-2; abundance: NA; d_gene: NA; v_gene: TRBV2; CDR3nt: TGTGCCAGCAGTGAGCAACTAATTTTAAACACCGGGGAGCTGTTTTTT; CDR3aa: CASSEQLILNTGELFF
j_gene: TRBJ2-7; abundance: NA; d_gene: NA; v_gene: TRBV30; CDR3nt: TGTGCCTGGAGGGGAACAGGGACGGGGTACGAGCAGTACTTC; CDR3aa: CAWRGTGTGYEQYF
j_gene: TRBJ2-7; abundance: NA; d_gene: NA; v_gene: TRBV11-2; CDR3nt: TGTGCCAGCAGCTTAGGTGGTAGTACTTACGAGCAGTACTTC; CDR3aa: CASSLGGSTYEQYF